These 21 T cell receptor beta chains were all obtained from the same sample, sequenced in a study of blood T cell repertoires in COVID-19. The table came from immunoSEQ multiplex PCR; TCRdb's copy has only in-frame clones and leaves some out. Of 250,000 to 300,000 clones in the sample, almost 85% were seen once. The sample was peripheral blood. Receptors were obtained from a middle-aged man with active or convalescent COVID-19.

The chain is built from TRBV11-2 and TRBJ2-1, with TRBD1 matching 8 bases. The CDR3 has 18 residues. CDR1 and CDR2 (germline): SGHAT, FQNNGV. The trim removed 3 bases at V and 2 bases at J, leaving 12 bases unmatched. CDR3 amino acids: CASSFRDRRDPPYNEQFF. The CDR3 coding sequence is TGTGCCAGCAGCTTCCGGGACAGGCGGGATCCCCCCTACAATGAGCAGTTCTTC. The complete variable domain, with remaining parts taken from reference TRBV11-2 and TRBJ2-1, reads EAGVAQSPRYKIIEKRQSVAFWCNPISGHATLYWYQQILGQGPKLLIQFQNNGVVDDSQLPKDRFSAERLKGVDSTLKIQPAKLEDSAVYLCASSFRDRRDPPYNEQFFGPGTRLTVL.

The DNA of the CDR3 is TGTGCCATCAGGGGAGGCGGGGGGCGAGGCTCCTACAATGAGCAGTTCTTC. This codes for CAIRGGGGRGSYNEQFF. The rearrangement uses TRBV10-3 and TRBJ2-1; 8 positions match TRBD2. CDR1 is ENHRY, CDR2 SYGVKD, per germline. The length of the CDR3 is 17 residues. V shed 6 bases and J 0 bases; nucleotides not matched to a gene: 10.

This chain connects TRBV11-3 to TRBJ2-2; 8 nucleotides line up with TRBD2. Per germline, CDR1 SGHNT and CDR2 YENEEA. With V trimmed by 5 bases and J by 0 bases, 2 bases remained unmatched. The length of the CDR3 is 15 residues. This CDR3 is CASSPSGSNTGELFF. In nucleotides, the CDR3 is TGTGCCAGCAGCCCTAGCGGGTCGAACACCGGGGAGCTGTTTTTT. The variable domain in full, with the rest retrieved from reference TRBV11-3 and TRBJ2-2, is EAGVVQSPRYKIIEKKQPVAFWCNPISGHNTLYWYLQNLGQGPELLIRYENEEAVDDSQLPKDRFSAERLKGVDSTLKIQPAELGDSAVYLCASSPSGSNTGELFFGEGSRLTVL.

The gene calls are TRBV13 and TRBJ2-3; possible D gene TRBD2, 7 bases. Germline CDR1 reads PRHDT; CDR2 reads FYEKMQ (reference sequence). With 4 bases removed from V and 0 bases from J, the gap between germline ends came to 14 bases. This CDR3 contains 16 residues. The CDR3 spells CASSSPRGGSTDTQYF. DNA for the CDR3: TGTGCCAGCAGCTCCCCGAGGGGGGGAAGCACAGATACGCAGTATTTT.

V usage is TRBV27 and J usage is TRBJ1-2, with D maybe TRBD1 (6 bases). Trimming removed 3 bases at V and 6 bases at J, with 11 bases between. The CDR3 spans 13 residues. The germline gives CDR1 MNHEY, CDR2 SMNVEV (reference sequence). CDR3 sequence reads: CASSFREGDGYTF. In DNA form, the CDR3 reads TGTGCCAGCAGTTTCAGGGAGGGGGATGGCTACACCTTC.

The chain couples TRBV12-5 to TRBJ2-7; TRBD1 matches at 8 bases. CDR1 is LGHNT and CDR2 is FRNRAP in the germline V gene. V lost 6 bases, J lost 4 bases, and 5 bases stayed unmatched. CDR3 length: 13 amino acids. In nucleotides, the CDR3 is TGTGCTAGTGGCCTAGACAGGGGTTACGAGCAGTACTTC. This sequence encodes CASGLDRGYEQYF. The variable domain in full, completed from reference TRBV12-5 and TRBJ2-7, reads DARVTQTPRHKVTEMGQEVTMRCQPILGHNTVFWYRQTMMQGLELLAYFRNRAPLDDSGMPKDRFSAEMPDATLATLKIQPSEPRDSAVYFCASGLDRGYEQYFGPGTRLTVT.

The CDR3 DNA reads TGTGCCAGCAGCCGCAGCAGGGTCACTAATGAAAAACTGTTTTTT. Translation gives CASSRSRVTNEKLFF. V gene TRBV2 combines with J gene TRBJ1-4; D may be TRBD1 (5 bases). Per the germline V gene, CDR1 is SNHLY and CDR2 is FYNNEI. V was trimmed by 6 bases and J by 2 bases, leaving 13 bases between them. This CDR3 region has 15 residues.

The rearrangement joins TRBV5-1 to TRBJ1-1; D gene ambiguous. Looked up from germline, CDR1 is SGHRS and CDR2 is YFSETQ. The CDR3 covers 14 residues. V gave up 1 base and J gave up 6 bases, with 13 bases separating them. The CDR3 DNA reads TGCGCCAGCAGCTTGTTGGGAGGGAATTCTGAAGCTTTCTTT. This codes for CASSLLGGNSEAFF.

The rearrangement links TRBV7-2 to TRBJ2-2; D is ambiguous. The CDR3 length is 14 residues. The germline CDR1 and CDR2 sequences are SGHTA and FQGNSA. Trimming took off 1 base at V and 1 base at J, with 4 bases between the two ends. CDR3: CASSLEQNTGELFF. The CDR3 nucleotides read TGTGCCAGCAGCTTAGAACAGAACACCGGGGAGCTGTTTTTT.

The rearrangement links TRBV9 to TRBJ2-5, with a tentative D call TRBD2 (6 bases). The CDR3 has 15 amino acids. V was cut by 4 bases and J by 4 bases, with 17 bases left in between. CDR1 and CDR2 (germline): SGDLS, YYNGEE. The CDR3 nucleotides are TGTGCCAGCAGCCCTCTGGGGGGAGTAGGAGAGACCCAGTACTTC. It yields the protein CASSPLGGVGETQYF.

The CDR3 bases are TGTGCCAGCAAAAGAGGGACAGACACCGGGGAGCTGTTTTTT. Translated, it gives CASKRGTDTGELFF. The chain links TRBV5-8 to TRBJ2-2, with 7 nucleotides matching TRBD1. The CDR3 is made up of 14 amino acids. Germline V gene sequence: CDR1 SGHTS, CDR2 YDEGEE. Trimming cost V 6 bases and J 3 bases; bases outside gene matches: 5. Using reference TRBV5-8 and TRBJ2-2 for the parts outside the CDR3, the full variable domain is EAGVTQSPTHLIKTRGQQATLRCSPISGHTSVYWYQQALGLGLQFLLWYDEGEERNRGNFPPRFSGRQFPNYSSELNVNALELEDSALYLCASKRGTDTGELFFGEGSRLTVL.

CDR3 coding DNA: TGTGCCTGTACCGGGGTCTATTCACCCCTCCACTTT. Translation gives CACTGVYSPLHF. The chain uses TRBV30 and TRBJ1-6; D is undetermined. The CDR3 has 12 residues. Looked up from germline, CDR1 is GTSNPN and CDR2 is SVGIG (reference sequence). Trimming stripped 6 bases from V and 8 bases from J, with 11 bases between. Using reference TRBV30 and TRBJ1-6 for the parts outside the CDR3, the full variable domain is SQTIHQWPATLVQPVGSPLSLECTVEGTSNPNLYWYRQAAGRGLQLLFYSVGIGQISSEVPQNLSASRPQDRQFILSSKKLLLSDSGFYLCACTGVYSPLHFGNGTRLTVT.

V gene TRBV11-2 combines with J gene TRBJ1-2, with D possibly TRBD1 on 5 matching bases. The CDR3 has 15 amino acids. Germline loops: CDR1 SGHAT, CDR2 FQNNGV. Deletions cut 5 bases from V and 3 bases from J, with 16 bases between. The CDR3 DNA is TGTGCCAGCAGCCCCAGGGACTCAGGGTACTATGGCTACACCTTC. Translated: CASSPRDSGYYGYTF.

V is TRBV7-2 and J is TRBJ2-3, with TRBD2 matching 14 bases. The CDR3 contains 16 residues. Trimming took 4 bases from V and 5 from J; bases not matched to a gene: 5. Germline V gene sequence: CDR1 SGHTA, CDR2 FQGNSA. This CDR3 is CASSSRLAGGLDTQYF. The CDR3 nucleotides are TGTGCCAGCAGCTCAAGACTAGCGGGAGGGTTAGATACGCAGTATTTT. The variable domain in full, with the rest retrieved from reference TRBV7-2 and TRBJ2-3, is GAGVSQSPSNKVTEKGKDVELRCDPISGHTALYWYRQSLGQGLEFLIYFQGNSAPDKSGLPSDRFSAERTGGSVSTLTIQRTQQEDSAVYLCASSSRLAGGLDTQYFGPGTRLTVL.

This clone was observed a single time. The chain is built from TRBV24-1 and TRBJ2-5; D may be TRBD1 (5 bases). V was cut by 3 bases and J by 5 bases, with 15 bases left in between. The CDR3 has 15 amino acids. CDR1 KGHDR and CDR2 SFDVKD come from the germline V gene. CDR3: CATSDPTGPGETQYF. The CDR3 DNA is TGTGCCACCAGTGATCCAACTGGGCCAGGGGAGACCCAGTACTTC.

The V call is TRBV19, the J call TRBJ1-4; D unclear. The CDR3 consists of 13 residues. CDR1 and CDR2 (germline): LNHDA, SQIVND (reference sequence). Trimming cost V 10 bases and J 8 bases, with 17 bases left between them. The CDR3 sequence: CATSAFREEKLFF. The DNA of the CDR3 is TGTGCCACTTCCGCGTTCCGGGAGGAAAAACTGTTTTTT. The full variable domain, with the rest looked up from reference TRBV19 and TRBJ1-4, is DGGITQSPKYLFRKEGQNVTLSCEQNLNHDAMYWYRQDPGQGLRLIYYSQIVNDFQKGDIAEGYSVSREKKESFPLTVTSAQKNPTAFYLCATSAFREEKLFFGSGTQLSVL.

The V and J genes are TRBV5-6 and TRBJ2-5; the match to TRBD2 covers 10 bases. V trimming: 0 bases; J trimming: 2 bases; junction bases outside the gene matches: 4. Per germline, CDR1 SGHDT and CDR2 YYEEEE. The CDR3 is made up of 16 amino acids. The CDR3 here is CASSLGTSGSQETQYF. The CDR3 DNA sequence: TGTGCCAGCAGCTTGGGGACTAGCGGTTCTCAAGAGACCCAGTACTTC.

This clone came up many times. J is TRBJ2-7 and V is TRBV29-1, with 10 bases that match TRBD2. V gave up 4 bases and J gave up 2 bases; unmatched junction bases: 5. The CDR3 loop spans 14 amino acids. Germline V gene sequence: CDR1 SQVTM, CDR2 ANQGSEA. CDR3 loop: CSVVGLAETYEQYF. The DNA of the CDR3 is TGCAGCGTTGTCGGACTAGCGGAGACCTACGAGCAGTACTTC.

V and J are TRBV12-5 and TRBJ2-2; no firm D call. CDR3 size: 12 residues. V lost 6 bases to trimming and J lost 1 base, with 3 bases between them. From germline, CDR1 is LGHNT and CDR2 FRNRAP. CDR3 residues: CASGWNTGELFF. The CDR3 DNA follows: TGTGCTAGTGGCTGGAACACCGGGGAGCTGTTTTTT. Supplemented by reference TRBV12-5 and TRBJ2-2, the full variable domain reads DARVTQTPRHKVTEMGQEVTMRCQPILGHNTVFWYRQTMMQGLELLAYFRNRAPLDDSGMPKDRFSAEMPDATLATLKIQPSEPRDSAVYFCASGWNTGELFFGEGSRLTVL.

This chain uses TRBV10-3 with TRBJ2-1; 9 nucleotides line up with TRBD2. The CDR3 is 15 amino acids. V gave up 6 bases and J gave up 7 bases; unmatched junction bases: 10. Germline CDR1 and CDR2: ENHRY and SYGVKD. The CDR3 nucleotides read TGTGCCATCAGCCCTAGTAGCGGGAGTCGAAATGAGCAGTTCTTC. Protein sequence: CAISPSSGSRNEQFF.

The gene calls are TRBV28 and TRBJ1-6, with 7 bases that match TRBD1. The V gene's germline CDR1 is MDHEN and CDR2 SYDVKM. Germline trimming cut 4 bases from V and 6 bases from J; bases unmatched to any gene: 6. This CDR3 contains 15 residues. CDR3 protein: CASSYLQGINSPLHF. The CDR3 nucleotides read TGTGCCAGCAGTTACCTACAGGGGATTAATTCACCCCTCCACTTT. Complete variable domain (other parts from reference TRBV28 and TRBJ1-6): DVKVTQSSRYLVKRTGEKVFLECVQDMDHENMFWYRQDPGLGLRLIYFSYDVKMKEKGDIPEGYSVSREKKERFSLILESASTNQTSMYLCASSYLQGINSPLHFGNGTRLTVT.